Included here is one TCR beta chain sequence, with context. Original methodology: Reference gene primer amplification yielded estimated nucleated cell counts. Using immunoSEQ multiplex PCR, the repertoire was profiled, and TCRdb retains in-frame clones only, with some absent. V, J and clone size are taken as reported in that table, and D and trimming were inferred from the DNA itself. The table lists approximately 110,000 clones, roughly 88% of them singletons. The entry originates in a study of blood T cell repertoires in COVID-19. In the study overall: Sites in the United States, Italy and Spain provided acute and convalescent COVID-19 samples. From T cells, B-cell-depleted T cells, or PBMCs came the material, which was cDNA or gDNA.

There are 13 residues in the CDR3. The receptor was derived from a woman aged 50 to 65 with active or convalescent COVID-19. The sample consisted of peripheral blood. The rearrangement links TRBV21-1 to TRBJ1-4. TRBV21-1 has pseudogene status. The CDR3 sequence: CASSKGAREKLFF. The CDR3 DNA sequence: TGTGCCAGCAGCAAGGGAGCTCGTGAAAAACTGTTTTTT.